A selection of T cell receptor beta chains follows, all from one sample in a study of quantifying T cell responses using KT2 cells. MiXCR was run by TCRdb on the UMI-ligation and nested PCR reads, yielding one entry per CDR3 protein. The sample records fewer than 45,000 distinct CDR3 sequences, 15% to 20% being singletons. The specimen sequenced was PBMCs spiked with cells of the T cell clone KT2. These receptors came from a human donor. Both conserved end residues are part of each CDR3. Clone size is not always given. Where it is, it says once, few, many or a class for expanded clones.

TRBV12-3/TRBV12-4	few	TRBJ1-2	CASRPGGVDGYTF
TRBV12-3/TRBV12-4	few	TRBJ1-2	CASSLLNRDGYTF
TRBV2	many	TRBJ2-7	CATGISSYEQYF
TRBV7-2	many	TRBJ2-7	CASSLGGQAHF
TRBV14	NA	TRBJ1-6	CASSHNRESSPLHF
TRBV7-9	NA	TRBJ1-1	CASSSKAVNTEAFF
TRBV6-2/TRBV6-3	NA	TRBJ2-3	CASSYSIVRVRGTDTQYF
TRBV4-1	NA	TRBJ2-7	CASSQVDGGSYEQYF
TRBV29-1	NA	TRBJ2-1	CSVEAVSYNEQFF
TRBV13	few	TRBJ2-7	CASSPEGASYEQYF
TRBV7-3	many	TRBJ2-1	CASSLIGSGGDEQFF
TRBV29-1	few	TRBJ2-2	CSASGTGGFDRDTGELFF
TRBV5-1	few	TRBJ2-7	CASSPPGSRLEQYF
TRBV12-3/TRBV12-4	NA	TRBJ1-5	CASSLTGVNRNQPQHF
TRBV3-1	NA	TRBJ2-3	CASSQQAGLTDTQYF
TRBV24-1	many	TRBJ2-3	CATSEPSATDTQYF
TRBV28	few	TRBJ2-5	CASSFIDEGSETQYF
TRBV4-1	many	TRBJ2-3	CASSQVGADTQYF
TRBV2	NA	TRBJ1-5	CASSAGQGQLYIDQPQHF
TRBV12-3/TRBV12-4	few	TRBJ1-5	CASSPNPGLVGEPQHF